In its sample, the clone carrying this TCR beta chain was seen many times. The antigen remains undetermined. The sample originates from a study of breast tumors, draining lymph nodes, adjacent tissues. Regarding the study as a whole: Tumor TCR diversity was below lymph nodes but above nontumor tissue. Data fit most tumor T cells coming from lymph node, expanding in tumor. That most tumor T cells come from lymph nodes remained unproven. Tumor and nontumor repertoires were significantly more similar in luminal-like than in basal-like breast cancer.

V gave up 2 bases and J gave up 2 bases, with 7 bases separating them. Germline CDR1 is DFQATT and CDR2 is SNEGSKA (reference sequence). This CDR3 comprises 13 residues. Breast cancer patients provided tissue from their axillary draining lymph nodes. TCRdb fed the multiplex PCR reads into MiXCR, producing one record per CDR3 protein. The sample has about 120,000 distinct CDR3 sequences, 20% seen once. Sequencing was done on a sample of axillary lymph node tissue. The V call is TRBV20-1, the J call TRBJ1-3; D gene uncertain. The sequence was collected from a female donor with breast cancer. Some clones in this sample may be carry-over from other donors' samples. DNA of the CDR3: TGCAGTGCTAGACAGTCACCTGGAAACACCATATATTTT. Translating it yields CSARQSPGNTIYF.